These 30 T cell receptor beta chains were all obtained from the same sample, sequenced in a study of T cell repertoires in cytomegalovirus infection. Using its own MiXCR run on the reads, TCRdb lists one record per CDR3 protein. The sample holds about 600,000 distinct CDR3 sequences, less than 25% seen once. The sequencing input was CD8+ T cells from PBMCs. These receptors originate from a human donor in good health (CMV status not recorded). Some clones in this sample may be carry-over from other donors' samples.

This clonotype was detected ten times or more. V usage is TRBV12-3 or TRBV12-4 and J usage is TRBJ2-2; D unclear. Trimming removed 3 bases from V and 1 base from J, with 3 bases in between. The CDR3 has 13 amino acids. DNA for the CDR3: TGTGCCAGCAGTTTTCGGAACACCGGGGAGCTGTTTTTT. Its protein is CASSFRNTGELFF.

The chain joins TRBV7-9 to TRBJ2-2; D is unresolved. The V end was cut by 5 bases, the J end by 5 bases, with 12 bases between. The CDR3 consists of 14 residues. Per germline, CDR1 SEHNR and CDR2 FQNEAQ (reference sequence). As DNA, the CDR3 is TGTGCCAGCAGCCCCCCGTTGGGGACCGGGGAGCTGTTTTTT. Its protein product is CASSPPLGTGELFF.

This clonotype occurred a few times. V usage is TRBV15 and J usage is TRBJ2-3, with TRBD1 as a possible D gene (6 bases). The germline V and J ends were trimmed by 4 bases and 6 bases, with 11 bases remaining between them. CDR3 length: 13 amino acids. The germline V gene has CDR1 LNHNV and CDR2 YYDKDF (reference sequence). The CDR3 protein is CATSIATGDTQYF. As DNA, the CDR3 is TGTGCCACCAGCATCGCCACAGGGGATACGCAGTATTTT.

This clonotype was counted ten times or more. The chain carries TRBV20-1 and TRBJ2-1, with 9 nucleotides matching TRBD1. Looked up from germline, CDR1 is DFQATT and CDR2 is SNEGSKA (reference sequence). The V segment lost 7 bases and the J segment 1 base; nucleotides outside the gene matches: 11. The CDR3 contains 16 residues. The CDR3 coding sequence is TGCAGTGGTAGTCAAACCGGGACAGGGTCCTACAATGAGCAGTTCTTC. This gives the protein CSGSQTGTGSYNEQFF.

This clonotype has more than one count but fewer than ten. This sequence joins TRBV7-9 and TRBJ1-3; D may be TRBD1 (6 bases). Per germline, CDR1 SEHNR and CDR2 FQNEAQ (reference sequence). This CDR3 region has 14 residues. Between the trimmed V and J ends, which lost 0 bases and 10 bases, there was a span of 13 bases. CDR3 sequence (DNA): TGTGCCAGCAGCTTAGCGCGGCAGGGGACGACCATATATTTT. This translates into CASSLARQGTTIYF.

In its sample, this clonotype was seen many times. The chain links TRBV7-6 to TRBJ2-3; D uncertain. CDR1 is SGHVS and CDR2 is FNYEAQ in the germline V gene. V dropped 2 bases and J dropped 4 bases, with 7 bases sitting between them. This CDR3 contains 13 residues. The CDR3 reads CASSLKPPDTQYF. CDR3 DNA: TGTGCCAGCAGCTTAAAGCCCCCAGATACGCAGTATTTT.

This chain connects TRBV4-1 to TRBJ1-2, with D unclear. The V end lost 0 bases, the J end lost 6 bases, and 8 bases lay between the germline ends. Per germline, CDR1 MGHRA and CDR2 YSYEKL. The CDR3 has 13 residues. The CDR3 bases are TGCGCCAGCAGCCAAGAAAGTCCCGATGGCTACACCTTC. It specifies CASSQESPDGYTF.

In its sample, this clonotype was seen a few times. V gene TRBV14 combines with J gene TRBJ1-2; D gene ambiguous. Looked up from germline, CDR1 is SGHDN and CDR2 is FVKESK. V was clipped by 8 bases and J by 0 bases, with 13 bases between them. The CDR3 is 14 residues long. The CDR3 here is CASGYPGANYGYTF. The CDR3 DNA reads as TGTGCCAGCGGTTATCCGGGAGCTAACTATGGCTACACCTTC.

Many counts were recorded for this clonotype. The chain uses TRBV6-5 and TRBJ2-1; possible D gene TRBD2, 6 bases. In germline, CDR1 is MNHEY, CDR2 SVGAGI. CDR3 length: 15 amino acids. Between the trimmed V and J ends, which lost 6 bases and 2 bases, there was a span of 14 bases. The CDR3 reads CASRGGGAAYNEQFF. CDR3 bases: TGTGCCAGCAGGGGCGGCGGGGCTGCCTACAATGAGCAGTTCTTC.

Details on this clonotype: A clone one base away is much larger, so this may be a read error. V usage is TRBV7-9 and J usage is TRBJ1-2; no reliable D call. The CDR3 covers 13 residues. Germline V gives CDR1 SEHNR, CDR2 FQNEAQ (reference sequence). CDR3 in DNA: TGTACCAGCAGCTTAGTAGGGCCGGATGGCTACACCTTC. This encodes CTSSLVGPDGYTF.

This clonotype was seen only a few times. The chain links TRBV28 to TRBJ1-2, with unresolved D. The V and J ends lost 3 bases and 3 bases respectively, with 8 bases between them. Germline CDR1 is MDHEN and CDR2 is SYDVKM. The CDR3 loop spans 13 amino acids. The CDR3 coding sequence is TGTGCCAGCAGTTTCGCGGTATACTATGGCTACACCTTC. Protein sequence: CASSFAVYYGYTF.

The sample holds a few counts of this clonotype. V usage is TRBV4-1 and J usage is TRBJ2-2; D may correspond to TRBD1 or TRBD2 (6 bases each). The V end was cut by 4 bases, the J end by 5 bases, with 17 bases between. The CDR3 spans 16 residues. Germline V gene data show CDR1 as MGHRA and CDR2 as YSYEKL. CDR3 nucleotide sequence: TGCGCCAGCAGCCCCCAAGGGGGGCGGCGGACCGGGGAGCTGTTTTTT. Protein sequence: CASSPQGGRRTGELFF.

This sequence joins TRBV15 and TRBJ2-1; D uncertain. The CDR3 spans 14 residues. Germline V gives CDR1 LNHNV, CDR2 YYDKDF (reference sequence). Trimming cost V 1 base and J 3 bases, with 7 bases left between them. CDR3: CATSRVWGYNEQFF. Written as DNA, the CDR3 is TGTGCCACCAGCAGAGTGTGGGGCTACAATGAGCAGTTCTTC.

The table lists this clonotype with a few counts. The CDR3 nucleotides are TGTGCCAGCAGTTTACGACTAGCGGGGCTCAACACCGGGGAGCTGTTTTTT. It encodes CASSLRLAGLNTGELFF. The genes are TRBV28 and TRBJ2-2, with 11 bases lining up with TRBD2. The CDR3 is 17 amino acids. Germline CDR1 is MDHEN and CDR2 is SYDVKM. With V trimmed by 2 bases and J by 2 bases, 4 bases remained unmatched. The variable domain in full, completed from reference TRBV28 and TRBJ2-2, reads DVKVTQSSRYLVKRTGEKVFLECVQDMDHENMFWYRQDPGLGLRLIYFSYDVKMKEKGDIPEGYSVSREKKERFSLILESASTNQTSMYLCASSLRLAGLNTGELFFGEGSRLTVL.

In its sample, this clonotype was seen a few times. The CDR3 DNA is TGCGCCAGCAGCTTGGTATGGGTTTCGGACACTGAAGCTTTCTTT. Translation gives CASSLVWVSDTEAFF. The chain recombines TRBV5-1 with TRBJ1-1; no clear D. This CDR3 is built from 15 residues. CDR1 is SGHRS, CDR2 YFSETQ, per germline. Trimming cost V 0 bases and J 3 bases, with 12 bases left between them.

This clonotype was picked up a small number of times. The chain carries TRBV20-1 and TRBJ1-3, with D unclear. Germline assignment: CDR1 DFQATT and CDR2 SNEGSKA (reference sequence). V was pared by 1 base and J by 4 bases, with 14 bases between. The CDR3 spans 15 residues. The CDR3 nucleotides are TGCAGTGCTAGAGGGCCGAAAAGAAAGGGAAACACCATATATTTT. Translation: CSARGPKRKGNTIYF.

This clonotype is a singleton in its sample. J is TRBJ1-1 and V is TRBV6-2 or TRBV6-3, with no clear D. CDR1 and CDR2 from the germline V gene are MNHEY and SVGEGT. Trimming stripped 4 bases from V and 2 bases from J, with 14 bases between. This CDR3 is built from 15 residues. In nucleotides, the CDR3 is TGTGCCAGCAGTTGGGTTGCGACCTTCAACACTGAAGCTTTCTTT. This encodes CASSWVATFNTEAFF.

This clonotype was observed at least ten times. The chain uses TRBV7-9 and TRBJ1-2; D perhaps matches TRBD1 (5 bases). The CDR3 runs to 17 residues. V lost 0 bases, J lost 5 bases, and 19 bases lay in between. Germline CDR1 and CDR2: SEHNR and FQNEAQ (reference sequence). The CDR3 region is CASSLAPMGPSSYGYTF. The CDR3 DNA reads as TGTGCCAGCAGCTTAGCCCCGATGGGGCCTTCCTCATATGGCTACACCTTC.

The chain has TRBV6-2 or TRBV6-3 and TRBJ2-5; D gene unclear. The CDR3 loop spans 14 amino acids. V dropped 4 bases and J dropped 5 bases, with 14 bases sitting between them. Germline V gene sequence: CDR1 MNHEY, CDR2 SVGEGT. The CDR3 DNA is TGTGCCAGCAGTTTGTCCATGGGCGCGGAGACCCAGTACTTC. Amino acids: CASSLSMGAETQYF.

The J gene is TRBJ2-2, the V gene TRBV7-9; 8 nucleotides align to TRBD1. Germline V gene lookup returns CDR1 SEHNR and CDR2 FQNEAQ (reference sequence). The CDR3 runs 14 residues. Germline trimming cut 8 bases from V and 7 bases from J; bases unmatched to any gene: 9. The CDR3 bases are TGTGCCAGCTACTGGACAGGGAATCACGGGGAGCTGTTTTTT. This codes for CASYWTGNHGELFF.

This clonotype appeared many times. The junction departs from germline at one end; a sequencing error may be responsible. The CDR3 bases are TGTGCCAGCAGCCCACCGGGACAGCCGCGGGACTTC. It is translated as CASSPPGQPRDF. The chain uses TRBV7-9 and TRBJ2-4, with 7 bases lining up with TRBD1. CDR3 length: 12 residues. CDR1 and CDR2 (germline): SEHNR, FQNEAQ (reference sequence).

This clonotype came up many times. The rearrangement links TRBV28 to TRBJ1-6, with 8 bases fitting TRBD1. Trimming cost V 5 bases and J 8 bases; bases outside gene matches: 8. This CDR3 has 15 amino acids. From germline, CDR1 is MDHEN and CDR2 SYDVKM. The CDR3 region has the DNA TGTGCCAGCAGTGCAACAGGACAGGGTGATTCACCCCTCCACTTT. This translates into CASSATGQGDSPLHF.

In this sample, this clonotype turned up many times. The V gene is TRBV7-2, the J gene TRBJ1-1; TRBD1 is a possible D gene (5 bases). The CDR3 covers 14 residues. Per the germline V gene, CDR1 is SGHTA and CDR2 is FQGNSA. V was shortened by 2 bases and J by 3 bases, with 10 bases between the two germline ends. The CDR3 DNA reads TGTGCCAGCAGCTTAAAGGACACCTACACTGAAGCTTTCTTT. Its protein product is CASSLKDTYTEAFF.

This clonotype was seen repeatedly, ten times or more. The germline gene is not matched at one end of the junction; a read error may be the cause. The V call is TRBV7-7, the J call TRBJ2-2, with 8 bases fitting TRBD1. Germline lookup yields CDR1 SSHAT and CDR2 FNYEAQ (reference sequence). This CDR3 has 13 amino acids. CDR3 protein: CASSTGGTGELFF. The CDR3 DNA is TGTGCTAGCAGTACAGGGGGGACCGGGGAGCTGTTTTTT.

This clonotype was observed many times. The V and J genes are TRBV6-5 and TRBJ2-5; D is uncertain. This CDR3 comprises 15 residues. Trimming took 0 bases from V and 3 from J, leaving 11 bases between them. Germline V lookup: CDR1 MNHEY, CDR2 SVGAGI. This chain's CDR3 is CASSYSGRGEETQYF. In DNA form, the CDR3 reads TGTGCCAGCAGTTACTCGGGTCGTGGGGAAGAGACCCAGTACTTC.

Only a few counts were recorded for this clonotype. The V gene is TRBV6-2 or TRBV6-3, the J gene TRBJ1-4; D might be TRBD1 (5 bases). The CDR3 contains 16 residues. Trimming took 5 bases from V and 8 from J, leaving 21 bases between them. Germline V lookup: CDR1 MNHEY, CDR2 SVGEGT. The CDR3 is CASSRRDVGDTEKLFF. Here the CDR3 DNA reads TGTGCCAGCAGTCGGCGGGACGTTGGGGATACCGAAAAACTGTTTTTT.

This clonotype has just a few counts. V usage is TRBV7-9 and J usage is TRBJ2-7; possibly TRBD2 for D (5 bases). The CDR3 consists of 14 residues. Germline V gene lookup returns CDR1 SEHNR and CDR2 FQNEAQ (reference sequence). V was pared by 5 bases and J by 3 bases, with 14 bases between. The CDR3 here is CASSGTAEGYEQYV. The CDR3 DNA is TGTGCCAGCAGCGGAACTGCCGAGGGCTACGAGCAGTACGTC.

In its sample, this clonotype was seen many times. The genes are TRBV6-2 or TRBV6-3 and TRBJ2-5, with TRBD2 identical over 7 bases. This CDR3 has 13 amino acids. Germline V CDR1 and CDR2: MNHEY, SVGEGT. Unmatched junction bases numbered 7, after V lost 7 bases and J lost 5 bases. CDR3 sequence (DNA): TGTGCCAGCACCGTGGGGGGGTTGGAGACCCAGTACTTC. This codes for CASTVGGLETQYF.

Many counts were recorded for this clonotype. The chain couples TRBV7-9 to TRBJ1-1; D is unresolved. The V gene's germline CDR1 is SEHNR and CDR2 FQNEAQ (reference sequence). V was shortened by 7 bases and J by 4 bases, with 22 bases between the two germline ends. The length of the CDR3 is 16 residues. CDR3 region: CASTFIPFRAGTEAFF. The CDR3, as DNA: TGTGCCAGCACCTTCATCCCCTTCCGGGCTGGCACTGAAGCTTTCTTT.

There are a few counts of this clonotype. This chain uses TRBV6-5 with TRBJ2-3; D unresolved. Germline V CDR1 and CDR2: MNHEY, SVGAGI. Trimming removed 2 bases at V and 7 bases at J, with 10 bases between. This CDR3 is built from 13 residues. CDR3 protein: CASSYSKRYTQYF. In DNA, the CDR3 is TGTGCCAGCAGTTACAGCAAACGATATACGCAGTATTTT.